The 27 T cell receptor beta chains in this list originate from one sample, sequenced in a study of T cell responses to AZD1222 COVID-19 vaccine. Assay used: immunoSEQ multiplex PCR; TCRdb lists only in-frame clones, some missing. The top ten clones hold more than 4.5% of a sample with 80,000 or so clones, 92% of them seen once. Sequenced material: peripheral blood, taken 28 days after the second AZD1222 dose. The source is an adult who received the AZD1222 COVID-19 vaccine.

V gene TRBV6-2 or TRBV6-3 combines with J gene TRBJ1-3; TRBD1 is a possible D gene (5 bases). Germline V CDR1 and CDR2: MNHEY, SVGEGT. This CDR3 has 14 residues. Trimming removed 4 bases from V and 8 bases from J, with 15 bases in between. The CDR3 DNA is TGTGCCAGCAGTTCATCCGGGACGTCGGACACCATATATTTT. The encoded protein is CASSSSGTSDTIYF.

The gene calls are TRBV7-2 and TRBJ2-3, with 7 bases lining up with TRBD2. The CDR3 length is 16 residues. Trimming removed 1 base from V and 1 base from J; junction bases left unmatched: 5. CDR1 is SGHTA, CDR2 FQGNSA, per germline. The CDR3 sequence is CASSLDSAGGTDTQYF. DNA for the CDR3: TGTGCCAGCAGCTTAGATTCGGCGGGGGGCACAGATACGCAGTATTTT.

The chain combines TRBV6-2 or TRBV6-3 with TRBJ1-6; D possibly corresponds to TRBD1 (6 bases). Germline CDR1 reads MNHEY; CDR2 reads SVGEGT. This CDR3 comprises 15 residues. V gave up 4 bases and J gave up 6 bases, with 13 bases separating them. CDR3 amino acids: CASSSQGTTNSPLHF. CDR3 nucleotides: TGTGCCAGCAGTTCACAGGGTACTACTAATTCACCCCTCCACTTT.

The rearrangement uses TRBV4-3 and TRBJ1-4, with D possibly being TRBD1 (5 bases). The germline V and J ends were trimmed by 0 bases and 3 bases, with 8 bases remaining between them. CDR1 is LGHNA, CDR2 YSLEER, per germline. The CDR3 is 15 amino acids. Here the CDR3 DNA reads TGCGCCAGCAGCCAAGAGGGACGGCCTAATGAAAAACTGTTTTTT. Its protein product is CASSQEGRPNEKLFF.

The V and J genes are TRBV7-2 and TRBJ2-3; D gene ambiguous. CDR3 size: 15 residues. The germline CDR1 and CDR2 sequences are SGHTA and FQGNSA. V was pared by 5 bases and J by 4 bases, with 16 bases between. In DNA form, the CDR3 reads TGTGCCAGCAGCCAAGCATCCTTTGCGGCAGATACGCAGTATTTT. The encoded protein is CASSQASFAADTQYF.

This clone is a singleton in its sample. The chain couples TRBV29-1 to TRBJ2-4; D gene uncertain. Germline-derived CDR1 and CDR2 are SQVTM and ANQGSEA. This CDR3 spans 13 amino acids. Trimming pared 4 bases from V and 0 bases from J, leaving 7 bases between. The CDR3, as DNA: TGCAGCGTTGCCGCGACAGCCAAAAACATTCAGTACTTC. It is translated as CSVAATAKNIQYF.

The V and J genes are TRBV28 and TRBJ1-3; weak D call: TRBD1 (6 bases). This CDR3 contains 14 residues. Trimming removed 2 bases at V and 5 bases at J, with 10 bases between. The germline gives CDR1 MDHEN, CDR2 SYDVKM. Here the CDR3 reads CASSLTGARNTIYF. For the CDR3, the DNA is TGTGCCAGCAGTTTAACGGGGGCCAGAAACACCATATATTTT.

The rearrangement joins TRBV7-3 to TRBJ1-1; D is perhaps TRBD1 (5 bases). The germline CDR1 and CDR2 sequences are SGHTA and FQGTGA. Trimming removed 5 bases from V and 2 bases from J, with 18 bases in between. The CDR3 totals 16 residues. The CDR3: CASSLQGGMTNTEAFF. The CDR3 bases are TGTGCCAGCAGCCTGCAGGGAGGGATGACTAACACTGAAGCTTTCTTT.

In this sample, this clone turned up once. This sequence joins TRBV29-1 and TRBJ2-5; the match to TRBD2 covers 8 bases. The CDR3 length is 14 residues. The germline CDR1 and CDR2 sequences are SQVTM and ANQGSEA. V shed 4 bases, J shed 3 bases, and the junction held 7 bases outside the gene matches. The CDR3 here is CSVGAGAGEETQYF. CDR3 bases: TGCAGCGTTGGGGCCGGAGCGGGAGAAGAGACCCAGTACTTC.

The genes are TRBV5-1 and TRBJ2-3; D remains ambiguous. The germline V and J ends were trimmed by 0 bases and 0 bases, with 14 bases remaining between them. Per the germline V gene, CDR1 is SGHRS and CDR2 is YFSETQ. CDR3 length: 17 residues. The CDR3 sequence is CASSLAVLPSSTDTQYF. The CDR3 DNA sequence: TGCGCCAGCAGCTTGGCCGTCCTACCTTCTAGCACAGATACGCAGTATTTT. The full variable domain, its missing parts supplied by reference TRBV5-1 and TRBJ2-3, is KAGVTQTPRYLIKTRGQQVTLSCSPISGHRSVSWYQQTPGQGLQFLFEYFSETQRNKGNFPGRFSGRQFSNSRSEMNVSTLELGDSALYLCASSLAVLPSSTDTQYFGPGTRLTVL.

This chain joins TRBV5-4 and TRBJ1-5; D gene uncertain. In germline, CDR1 is SGHNT, CDR2 YYREEE (reference sequence). The V end was cut by 1 base, the J end by 4 bases, with 9 bases between. The CDR3 covers 14 residues. CDR3 sequence reads: CASSLHSSNQPQHF. The CDR3 DNA follows: TGTGCCAGCAGCTTGCACAGCTCAAATCAGCCCCAGCATTTT.

The genes are TRBV5-1 and TRBJ2-5; 7 nucleotides line up with TRBD1. Germline lookup yields CDR1 SGHRS and CDR2 YFSETQ. The CDR3 sequence is 15 residues long. After removal of 3 bases from V and 3 bases from J, the junction contained 8 bases not matched to a gene. In DNA form, the CDR3 reads TGCGCCAGCAGCTGGACCTCCGGGACAGAAGAGACCCAGTACTTC. This codes for CASSWTSGTEETQYF.

This rearrangement joins TRBV5-1 to TRBJ2-3; TRBD2 matches at 11 bases. V lost 3 bases, J lost 0 bases, and 9 bases stayed unmatched. CDR1 is SGHRS and CDR2 is YFSETQ in the germline V gene. This CDR3 is 18 amino acids long. The CDR3 sequence: CASSWAPGLAVSTDTQYF. The CDR3 DNA reads as TGCGCCAGCAGCTGGGCCCCGGGACTAGCGGTCAGCACAGATACGCAGTATTTT.

CDR3 in DNA: TGTGCCAGCAGCGTCAAGGGTGGGGAAGTCGGCTACACCTTC. Translating it yields CASSVKGGEVGYTF. The V call is TRBV9, the J call TRBJ1-2; D uncertain. The germline V and J ends were trimmed by 2 bases and 8 bases, with 16 bases remaining between them. Per the germline V gene, CDR1 is SGDLS and CDR2 is YYNGEE. The CDR3 loop spans 14 amino acids.

The chain recombines TRBV7-9 with TRBJ2-7, with TRBD2 matching over 12 bases. The V and J ends lost 5 bases and 2 bases, in that order; junction bases with no gene match: 4. Germline assignment: CDR1 SEHNR and CDR2 FQNEAQ (reference sequence). This CDR3 contains 15 residues. CDR3: CASSPPSGRAYEQYF. DNA for the CDR3: TGTGCCAGCAGCCCCCCTAGCGGGAGGGCCTACGAGCAGTACTTC.

The chain is built from TRBV5-6 and TRBJ1-2; 8 nucleotides align to TRBD1. The trim removed 4 bases at V and 8 bases at J, leaving 13 bases unmatched. Germline V gene lookup returns CDR1 SGHDT and CDR2 YYEEEE. The length of the CDR3 is 15 residues. CDR3 nucleotide sequence: TGTGCCAGCAGCCCACAATTTGGACAGGGACGCGGCTACACCTTC. The encoded protein is CASSPQFGQGRGYTF. Looking up the rest from reference TRBV5-6 and TRBJ1-2 gives the full variable domain: DAGVTQSPTHLIKTRGQQVTLRCSPKSGHDTVSWYQQALGQGPQFIFQYYEEEERQRGNFPDRFSGHQFPNYSSELNVNALLLGDSALYLCASSPQFGQGRGYTFGSGTRLTVV.

The CDR3 coding sequence is TGTGCCAGCAGCCTCGGAGGAGCGGGAGTCACAGATACGCAGTATTTT. This sequence encodes CASSLGGAGVTDTQYF. The chain couples TRBV7-8 to TRBJ2-3; 8 bases map to TRBD2. The CDR3 length is 16 residues. Germline V CDR1 and CDR2: SGHVS, FQNEAQ. Unmatched junction bases numbered 9, after V lost 5 bases and J lost 2 bases.

The chain combines TRBV14 with TRBJ2-1; D is undetermined. Trimming took 0 bases from V and 8 from J, leaving 14 bases between them. CDR3 size: 15 residues. In germline, CDR1 is SGHDN, CDR2 FVKESK. DNA of the CDR3: TGTGCCAGCAGCCAAGATCCCGTCTGGGATTATGAGCAGTTCTTC. Protein: CASSQDPVWDYEQFF.

This clone was found once. The V gene is TRBV5-6, the J gene TRBJ1-3; D not certain. Germline V lookup: CDR1 SGHDT, CDR2 YYEEEE. The CDR3 runs 14 residues. V was shortened by 0 bases and J by 7 bases, with 11 bases between the two germline ends. CDR3 protein: CASSLDLPGNTIYF. Written as DNA, the CDR3 is TGTGCCAGCAGCTTGGACCTCCCCGGGAACACCATATATTTT. Based on the CDR3 plus reference TRBV5-6 and TRBJ1-3, the full variable domain is DAGVTQSPTHLIKTRGQQVTLRCSPKSGHDTVSWYQQALGQGPQFIFQYYEEEERQRGNFPDRFSGHQFPNYSSELNVNALLLGDSALYLCASSLDLPGNTIYFGEGSWLTVV.

This clone appeared a single time. This chain connects TRBV7-3 to TRBJ2-1; D might be TRBD1 (7 bases). The germline gives CDR1 SGHTA, CDR2 FQGTGA. This CDR3 spans 14 amino acids. The germline V and J ends were trimmed by 3 bases and 6 bases, with 12 bases remaining between them. In DNA form, the CDR3 reads TGTGCCAGCAGCTTTGGCGGGGACAGCAATGAGCAGTTCTTC. The encoded protein is CASSFGGDSNEQFF. The full variable domain, with the rest looked up from reference TRBV7-3 and TRBJ2-1, is GAGVSQTPSNKVTEKGKYVELRCDPISGHTALYWYRQSLGQGPEFLIYFQGTGAADDSGLPNDRFFAVRPEGSVSTLKIQRTERGDSAVYLCASSFGGDSNEQFFGPGTRLTVL.

The V call is TRBV6-4, the J call TRBJ2-3, with 9 bases that match TRBD2. Trimming took 4 bases from V and 2 from J; bases not matched to a gene: 4. The CDR3 runs to 15 residues. Germline CDR1 reads MRHNA; CDR2 reads SNTAGT. CDR3: CASSVERGATDTQYF. CDR3 nucleotides: TGTGCCAGCAGTGTGGAGCGGGGGGCCACAGATACGCAGTATTTT.

In this sample, this clone turned up once. This sequence joins TRBV5-1 and TRBJ2-3, with 8 nucleotides matching TRBD2. CDR3 length equals 15 residues. Germline V CDR1 and CDR2: SGHRS, YFSETQ. Losses at the gene ends were 1 base for V and 7 bases for J; bases not matched to a gene: 8. The CDR3 DNA is TGCGCCAGCAGCTTGTCCAGCGGGAGTATCAATACGCAGTATTTT. Translated: CASSLSSGSINTQYF. Full variable domain (rest looked up from reference TRBV5-1 and TRBJ2-3): KAGVTQTPRYLIKTRGQQVTLSCSPISGHRSVSWYQQTPGQGLQFLFEYFSETQRNKGNFPGRFSGRQFSNSRSEMNVSTLELGDSALYLCASSLSSGSINTQYFGPGTRLTVL.

This clone showed up just once. V is TRBV19 and J is TRBJ1-6, with no clear D. Germline V gene data show CDR1 as LNHDA and CDR2 as SQIVND (reference sequence). The CDR3 is 12 residues long. The germline V and J ends were trimmed by 5 bases and 4 bases, with 3 bases remaining between them. CDR3 bases: TGTGCCAGTAGTCCGTATAATTCACCCCTCCACTTT. Protein sequence: CASSPYNSPLHF.

The chain joins TRBV7-8 to TRBJ2-1, with TRBD2 identical over 10 bases. The CDR3 spans 16 residues. The V gene end was trimmed by 4 bases and the J gene end by 2 bases; junction bases not matched to a gene: 5. Germline V gives CDR1 SGHVS, CDR2 FQNEAQ. The chain's CDR3 is CASSSWTSGAYNEQFF. The CDR3 DNA reads TGTGCCAGCAGCTCTTGGACTAGCGGAGCCTACAATGAGCAGTTCTTC.

The chain recombines TRBV19 with TRBJ2-7; unclear D gene. CDR3 length equals 17 residues. The germline V gene encodes CDR1 LNHDA and CDR2 SQIVND (reference sequence). V lost 3 bases, J lost 5 bases, and 23 bases lay in between. The CDR3 loop is CASSMTPGPLSLDEQYF. CDR3 in DNA: TGTGCCAGTAGTATGACCCCGGGTCCCCTGTCTCTCGACGAGCAGTACTTC.

This clone appeared a single time. As DNA, the CDR3 is TGTGCCACCAGTGATTCCCGGGGGACAGGGGGTGAAGCTTTCTTT. It specifies CATSDSRGTGGEAFF. The genes are TRBV24-1 and TRBJ1-1, with TRBD1 identical over 11 bases. V lost 2 bases to trimming and J lost 7 bases; unmatched junction nucleotides: 5. CDR3 length: 15 residues. The germline V gene encodes CDR1 KGHDR and CDR2 SFDVKD.

J is TRBJ1-6 and V is TRBV5-1; 9 bases line up with TRBD1. Germline V gene lookup returns CDR1 SGHRS and CDR2 YFSETQ. The junction had 7 bases not matched to a gene; V was cut back by 4 bases and J by 8 bases. The CDR3 is 15 amino acids. Written as DNA, the CDR3 is TGCGCCAGCAGCGGCGGACAGGGGACGTATTCACCCCTCCACTTT. Its protein product is CASSGGQGTYSPLHF.